A selection of T cell receptor beta chains follows, all from one sample in a study of vaccination and CD4 T cells after COVID-19. TCRdb analysed the PCR reads with MiXCR anew, one entry per CDR3 protein. This table has 15,000 to 20,000 distinct CDR3 sequences, roughly three fifths appearing once. These receptors are not linked to any known antigen. Sequencing was done on a sample of CD4+ T cells from blood, cultured in vitro. All receptors come from a human donor who had recovered from COVID-19. Each CDR3 is given with its conserved first and last residue. D genes are given only for firm matches. Some rows have no size entry. The others give once, few or many, or a class for an expanded clone.

CDR3: CASSQKTGRGSADTQYF
DNA: TGTGCCAGCAGCCAAAAGACGGGGAGGGGCTCCGCAGATACGCAGTATTTT
V: TRBV7-9
J: TRBJ2-3
size: NA
D: TRBD2

CDR3: CASSQTGGTVWYEQYF
DNA: TGTGCCAGCAGTCAAACAGGGGGTACTGTTTGGTACGAGCAGTACTTC
V: TRBV6-1
J: TRBJ2-7
size: NA
D: TRBD1

CDR3: CASRSITDRNRVNGYTF
DNA: TGTGCCAGCCGTTCCATAACGGACAGGAACAGGGTAAATGGCTACACCTTC
V: TRBV6-5
J: TRBJ1-2
size: NA
D: TRBD1

CDR3: CATSSQGLAGGPGELFF
DNA: TGTGCCACCAGCAGCCAGGGACTAGCGGGGGGGCCCGGGGAGCTGTTTTTT
V: TRBV15
J: TRBJ2-2
size: large
D: TRBD2

CDR3: CSAGQGRGYNSPLHF
DNA: TGCAGTGCTGGACAGGGTAGAGGCTATAATTCACCCCTCCACTTT
V: TRBV20-1
J: TRBJ1-6
size: once
D: TRBD1

CDR3: CASSLRLATGELFF
DNA: TGTGCCAGCAGTTTACGACTAGCGACCGGGGAGCTGTTTTTT
V: TRBV12-3/TRBV12-4
J: TRBJ2-2
size: medium-sized
D: TRBD2

CDR3: CASSEQGASYEQYF
DNA: TGTGCCAGCAGTGAACAGGGGGCTTCCTACGAGCAGTACTTC
V: TRBV2
J: TRBJ2-7
size: NA
D: TRBD1

CDR3: CASSSTTGETQYF
DNA: TGTGCCAGCAGCTCCACGACTGGAGAGACGCAGTATTTT
V: TRBV7-2
J: TRBJ2-3
size: NA
D: NA

CDR3: CASSQITEAFF
DNA: TGTGCCAGCAGTCAAATCACTGAAGCTTTCTTT
V: TRBV2
J: TRBJ1-1
size: NA
D: NA

CDR3: CASSSVGTGQTYNEQFF
DNA: TGTGCCAGCAGTTCGGTGGGGACAGGGCAAACCTACAATGAGCAGTTCTTC
V: TRBV7-9
J: TRBJ2-1
size: NA
D: TRBD1

CDR3: CASWTGNYGYTF
DNA: TGTGCCAGCTGGACAGGGAACTATGGCTACACCTTC
V: TRBV6-1
J: TRBJ1-2
size: few
D: TRBD1

CDR3: CASSLTQAGHNEQFF
DNA: TGTGCCAGCAGCTTGACTCAAGCGGGGCACAATGAGCAGTTCTTC
V: TRBV5-6
J: TRBJ2-1
size: once
D: TRBD2

CDR3: CASMGSGGAARRETQYF
DNA: TGTGCCAGCATGGGTAGCGGGGGGGCCGCGAGGCGGGAGACCCAGTACTTC
V: TRBV27
J: TRBJ2-5
size: NA
D: TRBD2

CDR3: CSAGTPGLETGELFF
DNA: TGCAGTGCTGGAACCCCGGGACTAGAGACCGGGGAGCTGTTTTTT
V: TRBV20-1
J: TRBJ2-2
size: NA
D: TRBD2

CDR3: CASSSYGTGHTGELFF
DNA: TGTGCCAGCAGCTCGTACGGGACAGGGCATACCGGGGAGCTGTTTTTT
V: TRBV7-3
J: TRBJ2-2
size: once
D: TRBD1

CDR3: CASSRGLWDTEAFF
DNA: TGTGCCAGCAGTCGGGGCTTGTGGGACACTGAAGCTTTCTTT
V: TRBV7-6
J: TRBJ1-1
size: NA
D: NA

CDR3: CAITNPRDRHKAGNQPQHF
DNA: TGTGCCATCACAAATCCCCGGGACAGGCATAAAGCGGGCAATCAGCCCCAGCATTTT
V: TRBV10-3
J: TRBJ1-5
size: few
D: TRBD1

CDR3: CAISGVGRSSYNEQFF
DNA: TGTGCCATCAGTGGGGTTGGGCGAAGTTCCTACAATGAGCAGTTCTTC
V: TRBV10-3
J: TRBJ2-1
size: NA
D: NA

CDR3: CASSQSNVDEQYF
DNA: TGCGCCAGCAGTCAATCAAACGTGGACGAGCAGTACTTC
V: TRBV23-1
J: TRBJ2-7
size: NA
D: NA

CDR3: CATSDLSGLAGGNKGHNEQFF
DNA: TGTGCCACCAGTGATTTGAGCGGACTAGCGGGAGGAAATAAGGGACACAATGAGCAGTTCTTC
V: TRBV24-1
J: TRBJ2-1
size: NA
D: TRBD2

CDR3: CSATDRTSSGNTIYF
DNA: TGCAGTGCGACGGACAGGACCAGCTCTGGAAACACCATATATTTT
V: TRBV20-1
J: TRBJ1-3
size: once
D: TRBD1

CDR3: CASSFMRNTEAFF
DNA: TGTGCCAGCAGCTTCATGCGGAACACTGAAGCTTTCTTT
V: TRBV5-6
J: TRBJ1-1
size: NA
D: NA